Below are 2 T cell receptor beta chains sequenced from a single sample in a study of T cell repertoires in cytomegalovirus infection. In TCRdb, the reads were re-called with MiXCR into one record per CDR3 protein. The table shows around 310,000 distinct CDR3 sequences, with 17% occurring only once. The sample was PBMCs. Receptors were obtained from a human donor in good health (CMV status not recorded). Some clones in this sample may be carry-over from other donors' samples.

This clonotype was observed many times. V gene TRBV20-1 combines with J gene TRBJ1-5; maybe TRBD1 (6 bases). This CDR3 has 15 residues. Trimming pared 3 bases from V and 6 bases from J, leaving 18 bases between. The V gene's germline CDR1 is DFQATT and CDR2 SNEGSKA (reference sequence). The CDR3 loop reads CSASIITGIAQPQHF. The CDR3 DNA is TGCAGTGCTAGCATTATCACAGGGATAGCTCAGCCCCAGCATTTT.

The table lists this clonotype with a few counts. This chain joins TRBV4-1 and TRBJ1-6; D unclear. The germline V and J ends were trimmed by 6 bases and 4 bases, with 7 bases remaining between them. CDR3 size: 13 residues. Looked up from germline, CDR1 is MGHRA and CDR2 is YSYEKL. For the CDR3, the DNA is TGCGCCAGCAGACTTGAGTATAATTCACCCCTCCACTTT. Translated, it gives CASRLEYNSPLHF.